This TCR beta chain was sequenced in a study of chemoradiotherapy in HPV16-positive cancers. The wider study: Candidate HPV-specific clones and shared TCR motifs came from a couple of HPV16-positive patients.

TCRdb keeps only in-frame clones here, not all; method: immunoSEQ multiplex PCR. The data contain about 22,000 clones, roughly 92% of them seen just once; the ten biggest clones take up 17%. Study-level results: The functional HPV-specific definition rests on just two HPV16-positive patients. Non-HPV-specific T cells did not expand in tumors during treatment, whereas candidate HPV-specific clones and E7-related motifs did.

A word on this clone: What it recognizes is unknown.

Over chemoradiotherapy, repertoires were sampled more than once. CDR3 length equals 15 residues. V lost 2 bases, J lost 3 bases, and 12 bases lay in between. Germline V gene data show CDR1 as SEHNR and CDR2 as FQNEAQ (reference sequence). This chain joins TRBV7-9 and TRBJ2-3, with D tentatively TRBD1 (5 bases). The sequence was collected from a human donor with HPV-associated anogenital cancer. The material was blood, obtained from a patient who underwent chemoradiotherapy. CDR3 in DNA: TGTGCCAGCAGCTTAAGTGGGTCAGGGACAGATACGCAGTATTTT. Translated: CASSLSGSGTDTQYF. Full variable domain (outside the CDR3, taken from reference TRBV7-9 and TRBJ2-3): DTGVSQNPRHKITKRGQNVTFRCDPISEHNRLYWYRQTLGQGPEFLTYFQNEAQLEKSRLLSDRFSAERPKGSFSTLEIQRTEQGDSAMYLCASSLSGSGTDTQYFGPGTRLTVL.